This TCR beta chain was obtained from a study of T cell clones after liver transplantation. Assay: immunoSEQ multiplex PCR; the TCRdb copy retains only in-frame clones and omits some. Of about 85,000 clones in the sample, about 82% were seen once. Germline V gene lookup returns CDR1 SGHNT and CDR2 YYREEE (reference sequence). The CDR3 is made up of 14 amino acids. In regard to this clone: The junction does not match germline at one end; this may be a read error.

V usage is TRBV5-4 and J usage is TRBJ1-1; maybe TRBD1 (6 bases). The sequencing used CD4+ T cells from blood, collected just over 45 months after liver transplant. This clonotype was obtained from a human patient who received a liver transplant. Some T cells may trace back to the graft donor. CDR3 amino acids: CASRLGGKNTEAFF. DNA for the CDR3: TGTGCCAGCAGATTGGGGGGCAAGAACACTGAAGCTTTCTTT.